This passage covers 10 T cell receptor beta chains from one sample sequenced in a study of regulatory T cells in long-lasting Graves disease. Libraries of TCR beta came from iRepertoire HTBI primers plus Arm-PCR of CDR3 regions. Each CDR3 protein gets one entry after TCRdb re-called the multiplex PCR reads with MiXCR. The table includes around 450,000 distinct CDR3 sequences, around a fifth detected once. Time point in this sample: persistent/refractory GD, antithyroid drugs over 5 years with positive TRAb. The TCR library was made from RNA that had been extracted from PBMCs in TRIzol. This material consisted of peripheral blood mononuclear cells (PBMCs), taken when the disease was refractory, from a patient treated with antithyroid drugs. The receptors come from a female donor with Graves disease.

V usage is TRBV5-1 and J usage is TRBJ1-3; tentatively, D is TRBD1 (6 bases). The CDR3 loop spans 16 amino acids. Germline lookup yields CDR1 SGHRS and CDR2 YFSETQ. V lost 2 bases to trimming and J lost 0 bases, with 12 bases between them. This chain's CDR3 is CASSFQGGSSGNTIYF. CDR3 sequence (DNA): TGCGCCAGCAGCTTTCAAGGGGGGAGCTCTGGAAACACCATATATTTT.

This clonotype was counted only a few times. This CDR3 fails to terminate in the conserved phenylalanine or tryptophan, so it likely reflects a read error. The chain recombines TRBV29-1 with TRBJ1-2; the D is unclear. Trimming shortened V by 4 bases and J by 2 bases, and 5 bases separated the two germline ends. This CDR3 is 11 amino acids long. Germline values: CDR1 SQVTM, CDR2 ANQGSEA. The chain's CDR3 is CSVGSNYGYTS. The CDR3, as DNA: TGCAGCGTTGGGAGCAACTATGGCTACACCTCC.

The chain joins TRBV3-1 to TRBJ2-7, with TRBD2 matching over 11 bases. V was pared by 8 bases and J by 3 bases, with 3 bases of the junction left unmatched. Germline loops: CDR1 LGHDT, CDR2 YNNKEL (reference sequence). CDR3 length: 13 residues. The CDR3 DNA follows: TGTGCCAGCGGGACTAGCGGATACTACGAGCAGTACTTC. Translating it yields CASGTSGYYEQYF.

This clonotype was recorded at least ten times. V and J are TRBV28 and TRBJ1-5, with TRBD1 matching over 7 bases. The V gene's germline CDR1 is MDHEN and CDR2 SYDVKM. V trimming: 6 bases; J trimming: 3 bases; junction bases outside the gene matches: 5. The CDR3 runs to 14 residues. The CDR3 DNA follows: TGTGCCAGCAGACGGGACAGATTCAATCAGCCCCAGCATTTT. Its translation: CASRRDRFNQPQHF.

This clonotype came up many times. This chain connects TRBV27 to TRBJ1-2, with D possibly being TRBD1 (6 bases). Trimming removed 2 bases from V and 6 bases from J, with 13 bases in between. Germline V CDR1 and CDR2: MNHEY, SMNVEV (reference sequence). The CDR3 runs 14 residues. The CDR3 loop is CASSLLTGLDGYTF. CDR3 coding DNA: TGTGCCAGCAGTTTACTTACAGGGTTGGATGGCTACACCTTC.

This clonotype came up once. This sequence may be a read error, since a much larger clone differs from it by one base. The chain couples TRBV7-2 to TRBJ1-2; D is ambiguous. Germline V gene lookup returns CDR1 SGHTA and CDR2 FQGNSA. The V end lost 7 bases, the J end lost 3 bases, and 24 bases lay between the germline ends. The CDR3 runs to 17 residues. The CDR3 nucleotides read TGTGCCAGCAACCCCCTCGGAGGAGGCCAACTTGACTATGGCTACACCTTC. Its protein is CASNPLGGGQLDYGYTF. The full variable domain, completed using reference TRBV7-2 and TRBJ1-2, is GAGVSQSPSNKVTEKGKDVELRCDPISGHTALYWYRQSLGQGLEFLIYFQGNSAPDKSGLPSDRFSAERTGGSVSTLTIQRTQQEDSAVYLCASNPLGGGQLDYGYTFGSGTRLTVV.

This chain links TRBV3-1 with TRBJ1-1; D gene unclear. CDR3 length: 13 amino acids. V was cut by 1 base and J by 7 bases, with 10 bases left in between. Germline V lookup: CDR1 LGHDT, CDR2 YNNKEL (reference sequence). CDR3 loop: CASSQGGYDEAFF. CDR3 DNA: TGTGCCAGCAGCCAAGGGGGTTATGATGAAGCTTTCTTT.

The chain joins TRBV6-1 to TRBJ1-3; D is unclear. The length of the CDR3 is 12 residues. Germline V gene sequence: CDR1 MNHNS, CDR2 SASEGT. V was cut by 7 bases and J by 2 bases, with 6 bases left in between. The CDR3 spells CASKSTGNTIYF. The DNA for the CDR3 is TGTGCCAGCAAGTCGACTGGAAACACCATATATTTT.

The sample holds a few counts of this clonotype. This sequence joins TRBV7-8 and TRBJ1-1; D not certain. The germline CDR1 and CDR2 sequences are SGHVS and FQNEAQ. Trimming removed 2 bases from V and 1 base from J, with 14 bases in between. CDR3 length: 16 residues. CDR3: CASSLSEATPNTEAFF. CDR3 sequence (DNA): TGTGCCAGCAGCTTAAGTGAGGCCACCCCGAACACTGAAGCTTTCTTT.

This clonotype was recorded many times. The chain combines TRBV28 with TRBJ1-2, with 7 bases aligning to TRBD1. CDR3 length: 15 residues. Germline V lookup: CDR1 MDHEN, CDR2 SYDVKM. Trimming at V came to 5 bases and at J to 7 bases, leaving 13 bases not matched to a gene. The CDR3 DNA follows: TGTGCCAGCAGTCCGACATTCGACAGGGAGGTTGGCTACACCTTC. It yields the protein CASSPTFDREVGYTF.